The next 8 T cell receptor beta chains were all read from a single sample in a study of blood T cell repertoires in COVID-19. Libraries were prepared by immunoSEQ multiplex PCR; TCRdb keeps only in-frame clonotypes and omits some of them. The table shows under 20,000 clones, with approximately 80% occurring only once. Sample: peripheral blood. Every receptor here comes from a man of 80 years or more with active COVID-19.

This chain joins TRBV28 and TRBJ2-7, with 7 bases matching TRBD2. The CDR3 has 15 amino acids. Germline lookup yields CDR1 MDHEN and CDR2 SYDVKM. Trimming at V came to 7 bases and at J to 6 bases, leaving 15 bases not matched to a gene. The CDR3 spells CASTPVTGGLSEQYF. The CDR3 bases are TGTGCCAGCACCCCTGTAACGGGAGGATTGTCCGAGCAGTACTTC.

J is TRBJ2-7 and V is TRBV10-3; a weak D match, TRBD2 (6 bases). The V end was cut by 6 bases, the J end by 0 bases, with 12 bases between. Germline values: CDR1 ENHRY, CDR2 SYGVKD. The CDR3 has 14 residues. CDR3 coding DNA: TGTGCCATCAGCGGGACTTCTAGCTCCTACGAGCAGTACTTC. Protein product: CAISGTSSSYEQYF.

The genes are TRBV27 and TRBJ1-2; 8 bases match TRBD1. Germline CDR1 and CDR2: MNHEY and SMNVEV (reference sequence). V lost 6 bases and J lost 5; bases outside the gene matches: 5. CDR3 length: 13 amino acids. The CDR3 region is CASSPTGEYGYTF. In DNA, the CDR3 is TGTGCCAGCAGCCCGACAGGGGAATATGGCTACACCTTC.

The chain uses TRBV9 and TRBJ2-3; 14 bases are a match to TRBD2. This CDR3 contains 18 residues. V shed 0 bases and J 0 bases; nucleotides not matched to a gene: 3. The germline V gene has CDR1 SGDLS and CDR2 YYNGEE. CDR3: CASSVGLAGGRSTDTQYF. The DNA for the CDR3 is TGTGCCAGCAGCGTAGGACTAGCGGGAGGGCGTAGCACAGATACGCAGTATTTT. Full variable domain (rest looked up from reference TRBV9 and TRBJ2-3): DSGVTQTPKHLITATGQRVTLRCSPRSGDLSVYWYQQSLDQGLQFLIQYYNGEERAKGNILERFSAQQFPDLHSELNLSSLELGDSALYFCASSVGLAGGRSTDTQYFGPGTRLTVL.

The rearrangement links TRBV7-9 to TRBJ1-2; possibly TRBD1 for D (6 bases). V was trimmed by 5 bases and J by 0 bases, leaving 10 bases between them. Germline CDR1 SEHNR, CDR2 FQNEAQ (reference sequence). The CDR3 totals 14 residues. DNA for the CDR3: TGTGCCAGCAGCGAACAGGGTTCTAACTATGGCTACACCTTC. This codes for CASSEQGSNYGYTF.

The rearrangement links TRBV9 to TRBJ2-5; D is ambiguous. The CDR3 sequence is 13 residues long. V lost 3 bases, J lost 5 bases, and 11 bases lay in between. The V gene's germline CDR1 is SGDLS and CDR2 YYNGEE. CDR3 in amino acids: CASSATTLETQYF. In DNA, the CDR3 is TGTGCCAGCAGCGCCACTACTTTGGAGACCCAGTACTTC. Supplemented by reference TRBV9 and TRBJ2-5, the full variable domain reads DSGVTQTPKHLITATGQRVTLRCSPRSGDLSVYWYQQSLDQGLQFLIQYYNGEERAKGNILERFSAQQFPDLHSELNLSSLELGDSALYFCASSATTLETQYFGPGTRLLVL.

This clone has just one count. This rearrangement joins TRBV6-2 or TRBV6-3 to TRBJ2-5, with D tentatively TRBD1 (5 bases). Trimming cost V 4 bases and J 5 bases, with 11 bases left between them. This CDR3 comprises 13 residues. Germline CDR1 and CDR2: MNHEY and SVGEGT. The CDR3 sequence: CASSFRAHETQYF. The CDR3 nucleotides are TGTGCCAGCAGTTTCAGGGCCCACGAGACCCAGTACTTC.

The rearrangement uses TRBV10-3 and TRBJ1-2; TRBD1 agrees at 8 bases. The germline V gene has CDR1 ENHRY and CDR2 SYGVKD. With 7 bases clipped from V and 6 bases from J, the junction kept 13 bases outside the gene matches. The CDR3 has 15 residues. The CDR3 sequence is CAINSPGQGKNGYTF. In DNA form, the CDR3 reads TGTGCCATCAATTCACCCGGACAGGGAAAGAATGGCTACACCTTC.